Following are 28 T cell receptor beta chains from one sample sequenced in a study of cytomegalovirus exposure and HLA in healthy donors. PCR employed 60 Vbeta and 13 Jbeta primers. Some clones are missing from TCRdb's copy, which holds only in-frame ones; the method was immunoSEQ multiplex PCR. The sample has around 190,000 clones; roughly 80% are singletons. The sample taken for sequencing was PBMCs. The receptor source for this set is a woman aged 18-30 years in good health and CMV-seronegative.

The rearrangement links TRBV30 to TRBJ2-7, with a tentative D call TRBD1 (6 bases). This CDR3 contains 12 residues. Per germline, CDR1 GTSNPN and CDR2 SVGIG (reference sequence). V lost 4 bases to trimming and J lost 7 bases, with 14 bases between them. Written as DNA, the CDR3 is TGTGCCTGGAACCCAGGAACAGGGGAGCAGTACTTC. It is translated as CAWNPGTGEQYF.

The chain is built from TRBV11-1 and TRBJ2-5; D uncertain. This CDR3 is 14 amino acids long. Germline CDR1 reads SGHAT; CDR2 reads FQDESV (reference sequence). V gave up 1 base and J gave up 0 bases, with 6 bases separating them. CDR3 amino acids: CASSLDSNQETQYF. DNA for the CDR3: TGTGCCAGCAGCTTAGATTCCAACCAAGAGACCCAGTACTTC.

The J gene is TRBJ1-5, the V gene TRBV6-5, with D perhaps matching TRBD1 (6 bases). This CDR3 contains 14 residues. Germline lookup yields CDR1 MNHEY and CDR2 SVGAGI. V was cut by 6 bases and J by 4 bases, with 13 bases left in between. Written as DNA, the CDR3 is TGTGCCAGCAGCCCCAGACAGGTAAATCAGCCCCAGCATTTT. This gives the protein CASSPRQVNQPQHF.

J is TRBJ2-2 and V is TRBV9; 7 bases line up with TRBD1. Germline V gene sequence: CDR1 SGDLS, CDR2 YYNGEE. The CDR3 is 15 amino acids. J gave up 4 bases and V 3 bases, and 6 bases lay outside the gene matches. This CDR3 is CASSATGFGTGELFF. DNA for the CDR3: TGTGCCAGCAGCGCGACAGGGTTCGGCACCGGGGAGCTGTTTTTT.

The rearrangement uses TRBV7-9 and TRBJ1-3; D is uncertain. CDR3 length: 16 amino acids. V lost 3 bases, J lost 1 base, and 13 bases lay in between. Germline CDR1 is SEHNR and CDR2 is FQNEAQ (reference sequence). This chain's CDR3 is CASSFQQRGSGNTIYF. The CDR3 coding sequence is TGTGCCAGCAGCTTTCAACAGCGGGGTTCTGGAAACACCATATATTTT.

V usage is TRBV7-2 and J usage is TRBJ1-1, with 7 bases lining up with TRBD1. The V and J ends lost 4 bases and 11 bases, in that order; junction bases with no gene match: 10. Germline V gene lookup returns CDR1 SGHTA and CDR2 FQGNSA. This CDR3 is 13 amino acids long. Here the CDR3 reads CASSSSPDREAFF. The DNA for the CDR3 is TGTGCCAGCAGCTCGAGCCCCGACAGGGAGGCTTTCTTT.

The sample holds a few counts of this clone. The chain uses TRBV6-1 and TRBJ2-7; perhaps TRBD2 as D (6 bases). CDR3 length: 10 residues. Trimming took 8 bases from V and 7 from J, leaving 9 bases between them. CDR1 is MNHNS, CDR2 SASEGT, per germline. The CDR3 DNA follows: TGTGCCAGCTTCGGAGGGGAGCAGTACTTC. As protein: CASFGGEQYF.

The chain recombines TRBV19 with TRBJ2-7; possible D gene TRBD2, 5 bases. The V gene lost 7 bases and the J gene lost 5 bases, with 18 bases spanning the gap. CDR1 and CDR2 from the germline V gene are LNHDA and SQIVND (reference sequence). This CDR3 region has 14 residues. The CDR3 sequence is CASKSRGSRDEQYF. Written as DNA, the CDR3 is TGTGCCAGTAAATCCCGGGGATCCCGGGACGAGCAGTACTTC.

The chain links TRBV14 to TRBJ2-7; 9 nucleotides align to TRBD2. V trimming: 0 bases; J trimming: 2 bases; junction bases outside the gene matches: 11. Germline CDR1 reads SGHDN; CDR2 reads FVKESK. The length of the CDR3 is 18 residues. In DNA, the CDR3 is TGTGCCAGCAGCCAAGAAGGCAGCGGGGGGACCCTGACCTACGAGCAGTACTTC. This gives the protein CASSQEGSGGTLTYEQYF.

A word on this clone: Other DNA sequences in the same sample also yield this CDR3. The chain has TRBV19 and TRBJ2-2; perhaps TRBD1 as D (6 bases). Trimming removed 2 bases at V and 3 bases at J, with 7 bases between. Germline V CDR1 and CDR2: LNHDA, SQIVND (reference sequence). CDR3 length: 14 residues. The CDR3 spells CASSITGYTGELFF. The CDR3 nucleotides read TGTGCCAGTAGTATAACAGGGTACACCGGGGAGCTGTTTTTT.

The rearrangement links TRBV6-5 to TRBJ2-7; 7 bases are a match to TRBD1. The V gene end was trimmed by 5 bases and the J gene end by 0 bases; junction bases not matched to a gene: 4. The CDR3 runs 14 residues. CDR1 and CDR2 (germline): MNHEY, SVGAGI. CDR3 in DNA: TGTGCCAGCAGTCACAGGGGACGCTCCTACGAGCAGTACTTC. As protein: CASSHRGRSYEQYF.

The chain recombines TRBV5-1 with TRBJ2-3, with D perhaps matching TRBD2 (6 bases). There are 16 residues in the CDR3. The germline CDR1 and CDR2 sequences are SGHRS and YFSETQ. Trimming cost V 1 base and J 0 bases, with 12 bases left between them. CDR3 amino acids: CASSLSRRDSTDTQYF. DNA of the CDR3: TGCGCCAGCAGCTTGTCGAGGAGGGATAGCACAGATACGCAGTATTTT.

The chain is built from TRBV19 and TRBJ2-7; possible D gene TRBD1, 6 bases. V dropped 9 bases and J dropped 3 bases, with 21 bases sitting between them. The CDR3 loop spans 15 amino acids. Germline CDR1 LNHDA, CDR2 SQIVND (reference sequence). The CDR3 reads CASSRYGQQNYEQYF. The CDR3 bases are TGTGCCAGCAGCCGTTACGGACAGCAAAACTACGAGCAGTACTTC.

The genes are TRBV6-1 and TRBJ2-7; 8 nucleotides align to TRBD2. Trimming took 4 bases from V and 4 from J; bases not matched to a gene: 6. The CDR3 has 14 residues. The germline gives CDR1 MNHNS, CDR2 SASEGT. The CDR3, as DNA: TGTGCCAGCAGTGGTAGCGGGATGGTGTACGAGCAGTACTTC. This sequence encodes CASSGSGMVYEQYF.

The rearrangement links TRBV19 to TRBJ1-1, with D unresolved. Per the germline V gene, CDR1 is LNHDA and CDR2 is SQIVND (reference sequence). This CDR3 has 15 amino acids. V shed 1 base and J shed 4 bases, with 13 bases lying between them. Here the CDR3 DNA reads TGTGCCAGTAGTATAGGGAGGGAGGTCGGCACTGAAGCTTTCTTT. It codes for CASSIGREVGTEAFF.

V is TRBV6-1 and J is TRBJ2-7; maybe TRBD2 (6 bases). Germline V gives CDR1 MNHNS, CDR2 SASEGT. The CDR3 runs 14 residues. The germline V and J ends were trimmed by 8 bases and 3 bases, with 17 bases remaining between them. The DNA of the CDR3 is TGTGCCAGCCTTGAGGTGGAGGGGATCTACGAGCAGTACTTC. It specifies CASLEVEGIYEQYF.

The rearrangement links TRBV4-2 to TRBJ2-1, with 9 bases lining up with TRBD2. The germline CDR1 and CDR2 sequences are LGHNA and YNFKEQ. Trimming at V came to 4 bases and at J to 7 bases, leaving 8 bases not matched to a gene. This CDR3 is 15 amino acids long. The CDR3 coding sequence is TGTGCCAGCAGCCGACTAGCGGAGGCCCAGAATGAGCAGTTCTTC. Its translation is CASSRLAEAQNEQFF.

The chain recombines TRBV5-8 with TRBJ1-5; weak D call: TRBD1 (5 bases). From germline, CDR1 is SGHTS and CDR2 YDEGEE. This CDR3 comprises 14 residues. The ends were cut back, 2 bases at V and 6 bases at J, with 12 bases in the middle. CDR3 residues: CASSFLQGGQPQHF. In nucleotides, the CDR3 is TGTGCCAGCAGCTTCCTGCAGGGAGGTCAGCCCCAGCATTTT.

The gene calls are TRBV28 and TRBJ2-7; D might be TRBD2 (5 bases). Germline lookup yields CDR1 MDHEN and CDR2 SYDVKM. Trimming removed 7 bases at V and 6 bases at J, with 16 bases between. This CDR3 spans 13 amino acids. The CDR3 reads CASIQRGVREQYF. The CDR3 bases are TGTGCCAGCATCCAACGGGGAGTACGCGAGCAGTACTTC.

J is TRBJ1-6 and V is TRBV7-9; tentative D call: TRBD1 (5 bases). CDR3 length: 16 residues. Germline loops: CDR1 SEHNR, CDR2 FQNEAQ (reference sequence). Deletions cut 6 bases from V and 9 bases from J, with 21 bases between. The CDR3 nucleotides are TGTGCCAGCAGATTCAGCGGGCGGGGGGTGGCTTCACCCCTCCACTTT. It yields the protein CASRFSGRGVASPLHF.

This CDR3 is CSVETRQGLSYEQYF. The CDR3 bases are TGCAGCGTTGAAACCCGACAGGGTTTATCCTACGAGCAGTACTTC. This chain joins TRBV29-1 and TRBJ2-7; 7 bases are shared with TRBD1. The CDR3 runs to 15 residues. The germline CDR1 and CDR2 sequences are SQVTM and ANQGSEA. With V trimmed by 2 bases and J by 1 base, 8 bases remained unmatched.

The chain combines TRBV18 with TRBJ2-7; 9 positions match TRBD2. The CDR3 runs 18 residues. The J segment lost 4 bases and the V segment lost 0 bases, leaving 13 bases of the junction unmatched. The germline V gene has CDR1 KGHSH and CDR2 LQKENI. CDR3 sequence (DNA): TGTGCCAGCTCACCACCCGTGCGGGAGGGCCAGGATCAATACGAGCAGTACTTC. Residues: CASSPPVREGQDQYEQYF.

The CDR3 reads CASSYWGQETDTQYF. CDR3 in DNA: TGTGCCAGCAGTTACTGGGGACAGGAGACAGATACGCAGTATTTT. V usage is TRBV6-6 and J usage is TRBJ2-3; TRBD1 matches 8 bases. Per germline, CDR1 MNHNY and CDR2 SVGAGI (reference sequence). Trimming took 1 base from V and 3 from J; bases not matched to a gene: 3. The CDR3 runs 15 residues.

The gene calls are TRBV9 and TRBJ1-4; the match to TRBD1 covers 9 bases. Germline assignment: CDR1 SGDLS and CDR2 YYNGEE. This CDR3 spans 15 amino acids. J gave up 3 bases and V 4 bases, and 4 bases lay outside the gene matches. CDR3 sequence (DNA): TGTGCCAGCAGCTCCGACAGGGGGGCTAATGAAAAACTGTTTTTT. Translating gives CASSSDRGANEKLFF.

The chain combines TRBV7-2 with TRBJ1-4; a weak D match, TRBD1 (5 bases). Trimming removed 5 bases from V and 5 bases from J, with 12 bases in between. This CDR3 is 14 amino acids long. Germline V gene data show CDR1 as SGHTA and CDR2 as FQGNSA. The DNA for the CDR3 is TGTGCCAGCAGCACGACAGCCCTAAATGAAAAACTGTTTTTT. Its protein product is CASSTTALNEKLFF.

The V call is TRBV6-5, the J call TRBJ1-2; D not certain. Germline loops: CDR1 MNHEY, CDR2 SVGAGI. The CDR3 loop spans 12 amino acids. V was clipped by 8 bases and J by 8 bases, with 15 bases between them. CDR3 sequence: CASAERGGGYTF. CDR3 nucleotides: TGTGCCAGCGCTGAAAGAGGCGGCGGCTACACCTTC.

This rearrangement joins TRBV15 to TRBJ2-7; 12 bases are shared with TRBD2. The CDR3 consists of 17 residues. V shed 6 bases, J shed 4 bases, and the junction held 13 bases outside the gene matches. Germline loops: CDR1 LNHNV, CDR2 YYDKDF (reference sequence). The CDR3 protein is CATSRRLRTSGKYEQYF. DNA of the CDR3: TGTGCCACCAGTCGACGCCTTAGGACTAGCGGGAAGTACGAGCAGTACTTC. The full variable domain, with the rest looked up from reference TRBV15 and TRBJ2-7, is DAMVIQNPRYQVTQFGKPVTLSCSQTLNHNVMYWYQQKSSQAPKLLFHYYDKDFNNEADTPDNFQSRRPNTSFCFLDIRSPGLGDTAMYLCATSRRLRTSGKYEQYFGPGTRLTVT.

This clone was counted between two and nine times. The chain uses TRBV7-9 and TRBJ1-1; TRBD1 agrees at 7 bases. This CDR3 contains 16 residues. The germline V gene encodes CDR1 SEHNR and CDR2 FQNEAQ (reference sequence). The trim removed 0 bases at V and 4 bases at J, leaving 8 bases unmatched. The CDR3 protein is CASSLAAGGRSTEAFF. In DNA form, the CDR3 reads TGTGCCAGCAGCTTAGCCGCAGGGGGAAGAAGCACTGAAGCTTTCTTT.